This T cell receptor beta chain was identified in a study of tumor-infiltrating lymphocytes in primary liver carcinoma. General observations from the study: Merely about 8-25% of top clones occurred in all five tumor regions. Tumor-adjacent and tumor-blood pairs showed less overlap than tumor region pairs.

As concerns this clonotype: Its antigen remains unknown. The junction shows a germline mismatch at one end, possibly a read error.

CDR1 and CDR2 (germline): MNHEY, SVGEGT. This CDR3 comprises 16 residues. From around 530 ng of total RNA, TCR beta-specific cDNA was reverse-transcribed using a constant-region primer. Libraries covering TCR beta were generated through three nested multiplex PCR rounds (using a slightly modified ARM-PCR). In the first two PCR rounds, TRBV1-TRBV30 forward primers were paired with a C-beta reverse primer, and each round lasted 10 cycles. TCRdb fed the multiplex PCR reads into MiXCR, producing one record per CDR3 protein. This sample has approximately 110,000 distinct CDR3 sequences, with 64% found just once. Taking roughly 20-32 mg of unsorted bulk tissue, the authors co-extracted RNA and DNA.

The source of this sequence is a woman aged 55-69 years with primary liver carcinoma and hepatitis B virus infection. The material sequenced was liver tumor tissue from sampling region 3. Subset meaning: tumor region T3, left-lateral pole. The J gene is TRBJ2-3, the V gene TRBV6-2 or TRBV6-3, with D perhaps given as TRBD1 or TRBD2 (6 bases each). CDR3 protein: CASSYGGRGLQDTQYF. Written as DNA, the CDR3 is TGCGCCAGCAGTTATGGAGGCAGGGGACTCCAGGATACGCAGTATTTT.